Each of the 19 T cell receptor beta chains below was sequenced from the same sample in a study of T cell responses to AZD1222 COVID-19 vaccine. Here immunoSEQ multiplex PCR was the method, and the copy in TCRdb shows in-frame clones only, minus some. The sample includes 70,000 to 95,000 clones, around 87% of them seen just once. Sequencing was performed on peripheral blood, taken on day 0 of MenACWY control vaccination. Every receptor here comes from an adult in good health.

A single count supports this clone. The gene calls are TRBV28 and TRBJ2-7; the D call may be TRBD1 or TRBD2 (5 bases each). V gave up 5 bases and J gave up 5 bases, with 19 bases separating them. Germline CDR1 is MDHEN and CDR2 is SYDVKM. This CDR3 contains 15 residues. The DNA for the CDR3 is TGTGCCAGCAGTAGCGGAACCTTCCAGGGACACGAGCAGTACTTC. Residues: CASSSGTFQGHEQYF.

In its sample, this clone was seen a few times. J is TRBJ1-4 and V is TRBV6-5; a weak D match, TRBD1 (6 bases). The CDR3 has 13 amino acids. The germline CDR1 and CDR2 sequences are MNHEY and SVGAGI. With 6 bases removed from V and 6 bases from J, the gap between germline ends came to 11 bases. DNA for the CDR3: TGTGCCAGCAGCCCCAGGACAGATGAAAAACTGTTTTTT. This codes for CASSPRTDEKLFF.

This clone was picked up a small number of times. The chain recombines TRBV18 with TRBJ2-7; a possible D gene is TRBD2 (6 bases). With 6 bases removed from V and 2 bases from J, the gap between germline ends came to 17 bases. The CDR3 has 15 residues. Germline CDR1 is KGHSH and CDR2 is LQKENI. The DNA for the CDR3 is TGTGCCAGCTCCCCTTCAGGGACTGGACCCTACGAGCAGTACTTC. This encodes CASSPSGTGPYEQYF.

The chain is built from TRBV5-4 and TRBJ1-1; TRBD1 agrees at 11 bases. This CDR3 region has 17 residues. The junction had 10 bases not matched to a gene; V was cut back by 0 bases and J by 6 bases. Germline V lookup: CDR1 SGHNT, CDR2 YYREEE (reference sequence). CDR3 sequence: CASSLADRGPGYAEAFF. CDR3 DNA: TGTGCCAGCAGCTTGGCGGACAGGGGGCCGGGGTACGCTGAAGCTTTCTTT.

J is TRBJ1-5 and V is TRBV6-5; D not certain. CDR3 length: 11 residues. V dropped 9 bases and J dropped 0 bases, with 3 bases sitting between them. Per the germline V gene, CDR1 is MNHEY and CDR2 is SVGAGI. CDR3 coding DNA: TGTGCCAGTAATAGCAATCAGCCCCAGCATTTT. Its protein is CASNSNQPQHF.

This clone appeared a single time. The chain recombines TRBV10-3 with TRBJ1-3; possibly TRBD1 for D (6 bases). The V gene's germline CDR1 is ENHRY and CDR2 SYGVKD. The CDR3 extends over 14 amino acids. Between the trimmed V and J ends, which lost 7 bases and 3 bases, there was a span of 13 bases. The CDR3, as DNA: TGTGCCATCACCGCGGGACAACTTGGAAACACCATATATTTT. Translated: CAITAGQLGNTIYF.

The genes are TRBV9 and TRBJ1-2, with TRBD1 matching over 10 bases. This CDR3 contains 15 residues. J gave up 6 bases and V 1 base, and 6 bases lay outside the gene matches. Germline assignment: CDR1 SGDLS and CDR2 YYNGEE. Written as DNA, the CDR3 is TGTGCCAGCAGCGTATTTCCCGGGACAGGGGATGGCTACACCTTC. It codes for CASSVFPGTGDGYTF.

This clone was picked up one time. The V call is TRBV9, the J call TRBJ2-1, with 12 bases aligning to TRBD1. Germline CDR1 SGDLS, CDR2 YYNGEE. V shed 3 bases, J shed 7 bases, and the junction held 8 bases outside the gene matches. The CDR3 loop spans 16 amino acids. For the CDR3, the DNA is TGTGCCAGCAGCGCCGCCGGGACAGGGGGCGGGAATGAGCAGTTCTTC. It codes for CASSAAGTGGGNEQFF.

This chain connects TRBV28 to TRBJ1-5; 9 bases align to TRBD1. There are 13 residues in the CDR3. Germline V gene lookup returns CDR1 MDHEN and CDR2 SYDVKM. This CDR3 is CACGTGFNQPQHF. The DNA for the CDR3 is TGTGCTTGTGGGACAGGGTTCAATCAGCCCCAGCATTTT. Together with reference TRBV28 and TRBJ1-5, the CDR3 gives the full variable domain: DVKVTQSSRYLVKRTGEKVFLECVQDMDHENMFWYRQDPGLGLRLIYFSYDVKMKEKGDIPEGYSVSREKKERFSLILESASTNQTSMYLCACGTGFNQPQHFGDGTRLSIL.

The V call is TRBV25-1, the J call TRBJ2-7; 10 bases align to TRBD1. The CDR3 loop spans 14 amino acids. Per the germline V gene, CDR1 is MGHDK and CDR2 is SYGVNS. J lost 3 bases, V lost 2 bases, and 1 base had no gene match. CDR3 residues: CASSEGTGVYEQYF. CDR3 bases: TGTGCCAGCAGTGAAGGGACAGGGGTCTACGAGCAGTACTTC.

The V call is TRBV3-1 (or the pseudogene TRBV3-2), the J call TRBJ2-7, with D unclear. CDR1 LGHDT and CDR2 YNNKEL come from the germline V gene (reference sequence). With 1 base removed from V and 3 bases from J, the gap between germline ends came to 13 bases. CDR3 size: 15 residues. CDR3 nucleotide sequence: TGTGCCAGCAGCCAAGTTCCGGAAAGGATCTACGAGCAGTACTTC. Protein product: CASSQVPERIYEQYF.

V gene TRBV7-3 combines with J gene TRBJ2-2; the D call may be TRBD1 or TRBD2 (5 bases each). The germline gives CDR1 SGHTA, CDR2 FQGTGA. Between the trimmed V and J ends, which lost 7 bases and 7 bases, there was a span of 19 bases. This CDR3 has 15 residues. The CDR3 nucleotides read TGTGCCAGCACCTCGACCACTAGGGGAGACGGGGAGCTGTTTTTT. This translates into CASTSTTRGDGELFF.

This clone was seen a single time. The rearrangement joins TRBV11-2 to TRBJ2-2; 8 bases match TRBD1. Germline V lookup: CDR1 SGHAT, CDR2 FQNNGV. The V segment lost 6 bases and the J segment 4 bases; nucleotides outside the gene matches: 7. The CDR3 length is 15 residues. CDR3 residues: CASSPARGRTGELFF. CDR3 DNA: TGTGCCAGCAGTCCTGCCAGGGGGCGCACCGGGGAGCTGTTTTTT. The full variable domain, its missing parts supplied by reference TRBV11-2 and TRBJ2-2, is EAGVAQSPRYKIIEKRQSVAFWCNPISGHATLYWYQQILGQGPKLLIQFQNNGVVDDSQLPKDRFSAERLKGVDSTLKIQPAKLEDSAVYLCASSPARGRTGELFFGEGSRLTVL.

This sequence joins TRBV11-2 and TRBJ2-5; a weak D match, TRBD1 (5 bases). This CDR3 has 15 amino acids. The V gene lost 1 base and the J gene lost 4 bases, with 13 bases spanning the gap. The V gene's germline CDR1 is SGHAT and CDR2 FQNNGV. In DNA, the CDR3 is TGTGCCAGCAGCTTAGGGACCAGGGTAGGAGAGACCCAGTACTTC. It translates to CASSLGTRVGETQYF.

The chain is built from TRBV9 and TRBJ2-3; no clear D gene. The CDR3 has 16 residues. V was clipped by 0 bases and J by 6 bases, with 17 bases between them. The germline V gene has CDR1 SGDLS and CDR2 YYNGEE. The DNA of the CDR3 is TGTGCCAGCAGCGTAGCCGGCTCTCAAGGTTGGGATACGCAGTATTTT. It codes for CASSVAGSQGWDTQYF.

This chain links TRBV9 with TRBJ1-1; the D gene is possibly TRBD1 (6 bases). Trimming stripped 0 bases from V and 1 base from J, with 10 bases between. CDR1 SGDLS and CDR2 YYNGEE come from the germline V gene. The CDR3 is made up of 15 amino acids. The CDR3 nucleotides read TGTGCCAGCAGCGTAGTGGGGGCCCCGAACACTGAAGCTTTCTTT. It yields the protein CASSVVGAPNTEAFF.

This clone occurred a few times. The rearrangement joins TRBV9 to TRBJ1-2; D is unclear. V was clipped by 0 bases and J by 0 bases, with 9 bases between them. The CDR3 contains 15 residues. Germline V gene sequence: CDR1 SGDLS, CDR2 YYNGEE. CDR3 DNA: TGTGCCAGCAGCGTAGACGGGATAGCTAACTATGGCTACACCTTC. It encodes CASSVDGIANYGYTF.

Only one count was recorded for this clone. This chain joins TRBV7-2 and TRBJ1-5; D gene ambiguous. The V and J ends lost 1 base and 6 bases respectively, with 13 bases between them. CDR1 and CDR2 (germline): SGHTA, FQGNSA. CDR3 length: 15 amino acids. The CDR3 region is CASSLGQVMGQPQHF. Here the CDR3 DNA reads TGTGCCAGCAGCTTAGGGCAGGTGATGGGTCAGCCCCAGCATTTT.

The CDR3 DNA sequence: TGTGCCACCAGCAGAACCCCGAGGGGTTTGGGGGAGCAGTACTTC. Its protein is CATSRTPRGLGEQYF. The J gene is TRBJ2-7, the V gene TRBV15; perhaps D is TRBD1 or TRBD2 (5 bases each). The CDR3 extends over 15 amino acids. Germline assignment: CDR1 LNHNV and CDR2 YYDKDF (reference sequence). V shed 2 bases and J shed 7 bases, with 18 bases lying between them.